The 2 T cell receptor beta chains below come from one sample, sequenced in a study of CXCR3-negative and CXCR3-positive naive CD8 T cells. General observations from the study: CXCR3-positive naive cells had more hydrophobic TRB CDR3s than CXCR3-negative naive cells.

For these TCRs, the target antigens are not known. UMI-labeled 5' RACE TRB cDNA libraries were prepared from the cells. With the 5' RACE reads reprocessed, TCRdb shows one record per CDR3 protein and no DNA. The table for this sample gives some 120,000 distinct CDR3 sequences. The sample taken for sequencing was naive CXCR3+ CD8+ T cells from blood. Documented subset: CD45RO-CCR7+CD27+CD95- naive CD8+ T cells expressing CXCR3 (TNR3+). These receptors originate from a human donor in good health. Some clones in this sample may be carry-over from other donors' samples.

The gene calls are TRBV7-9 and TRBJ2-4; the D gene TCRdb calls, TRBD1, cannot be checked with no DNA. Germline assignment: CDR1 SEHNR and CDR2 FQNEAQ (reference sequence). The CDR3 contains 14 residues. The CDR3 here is CASSAPGQGNIQYF.

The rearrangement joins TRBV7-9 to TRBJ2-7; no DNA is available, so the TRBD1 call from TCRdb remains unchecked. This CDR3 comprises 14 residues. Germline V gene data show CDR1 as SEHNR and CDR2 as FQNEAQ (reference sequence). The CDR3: CASSSLKGLYEQYF.